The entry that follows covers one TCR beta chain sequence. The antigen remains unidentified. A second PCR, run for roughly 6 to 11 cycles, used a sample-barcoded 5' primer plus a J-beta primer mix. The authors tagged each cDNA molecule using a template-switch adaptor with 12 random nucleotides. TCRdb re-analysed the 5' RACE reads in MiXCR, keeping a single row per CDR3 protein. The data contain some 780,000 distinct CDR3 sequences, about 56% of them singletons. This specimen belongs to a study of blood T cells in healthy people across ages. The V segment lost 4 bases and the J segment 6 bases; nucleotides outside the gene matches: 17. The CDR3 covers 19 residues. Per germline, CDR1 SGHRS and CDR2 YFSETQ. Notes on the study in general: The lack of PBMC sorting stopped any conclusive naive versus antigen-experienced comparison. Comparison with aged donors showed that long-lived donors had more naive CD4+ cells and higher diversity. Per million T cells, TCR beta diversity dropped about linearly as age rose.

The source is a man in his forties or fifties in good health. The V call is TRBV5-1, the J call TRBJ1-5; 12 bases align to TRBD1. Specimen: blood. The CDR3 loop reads CASSPAGSVGTGGIQPQHF. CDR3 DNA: TGCGCCAGCAGCCCGGCCGGGAGTGTAGGGACAGGGGGCATTCAGCCCCAGCATTTT.